This T cell receptor (beta chain) emerged from a study of shared clonotypes between healthy human individuals. Germline V CDR1 and CDR2: SGHTA, FQGNSA. Trimming cost V 2 bases and J 1 base, with 9 bases left between them. This CDR3 contains 14 residues. Notes on the study in general: In general, naive subsets displayed greater estimated richness than memory subsets did.

Authors' data handling: As immunoSEQ supplied junction-only sequences (without quality scores), filtering differed. The data were produced by immunoSEQ multiplex PCR, yet TCRdb's version contains in-frame clones alone and is incomplete. V and J calls and clone size are as listed in that table; D and trimming were resolved from the DNA. The data contain 1.4 million to 1.5 million clones, around 97% of them singletons. The authors divided CD4+ cells into CD45RA+ naive and CD45RA-negative memory subsets. For this clone: What it binds is not known. The sample holds other DNA sequences that translate to the same CDR3.

This sequence was found in a young man in good health. The V gene is TRBV7-2, the J gene TRBJ2-7; D perhaps matches TRBD1 (5 bases). The sequenced material came from naive CD4+ T cells sorted from blood. The subset is: CD45RA+ positively selected. CDR3 DNA sequence: TGTGCCAGCAGCTTAAACAGGTTGTCCTACGAGCAGTACTTC. It codes for CASSLNRLSYEQYF.